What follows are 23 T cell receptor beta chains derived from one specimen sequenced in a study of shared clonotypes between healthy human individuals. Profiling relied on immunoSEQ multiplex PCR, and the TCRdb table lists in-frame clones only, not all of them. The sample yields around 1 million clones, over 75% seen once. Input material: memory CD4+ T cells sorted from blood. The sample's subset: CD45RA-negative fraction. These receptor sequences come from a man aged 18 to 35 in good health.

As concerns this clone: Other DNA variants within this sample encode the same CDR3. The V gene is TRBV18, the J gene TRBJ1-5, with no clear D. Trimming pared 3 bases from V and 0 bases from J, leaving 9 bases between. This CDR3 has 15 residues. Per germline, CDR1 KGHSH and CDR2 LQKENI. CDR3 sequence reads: CASSPGGNSNQPQHF. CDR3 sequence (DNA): TGTGCCAGCTCACCCGGCGGAAATAGCAATCAGCCCCAGCATTTT. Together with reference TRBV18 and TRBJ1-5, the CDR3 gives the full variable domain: NAGVMQNPRHLVRRRGQEARLRCSPMKGHSHVYWYRQLPEEGLKFMVYLQKENIIDESGMPKERFSAEFPKEGPSILRIQQVVRGDSAAYFCASSPGGNSNQPQHFGDGTRLSIL.

The CDR3 loop reads CASSSGRYNEKLFF. DNA for the CDR3: TGTGCCAGCAGCTCGGGCCGCTATAATGAAAAACTGTTTTTT. The chain couples TRBV7-2 to TRBJ1-4; no clear D gene. V dropped 4 bases and J dropped 4 bases, with 10 bases sitting between them. The germline V gene has CDR1 SGHTA and CDR2 FQGNSA. The CDR3 contains 14 residues.

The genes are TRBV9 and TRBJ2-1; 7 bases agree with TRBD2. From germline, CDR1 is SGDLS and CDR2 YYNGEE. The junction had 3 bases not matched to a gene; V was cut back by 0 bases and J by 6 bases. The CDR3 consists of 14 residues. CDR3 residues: CASSVGLAVNEQFF. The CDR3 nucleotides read TGTGCCAGCAGCGTAGGCCTAGCGGTCAATGAGCAGTTCTTC. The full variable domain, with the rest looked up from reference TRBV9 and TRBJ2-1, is DSGVTQTPKHLITATGQRVTLRCSPRSGDLSVYWYQQSLDQGLQFLIQYYNGEERAKGNILERFSAQQFPDLHSELNLSSLELGDSALYFCASSVGLAVNEQFFGPGTRLTVL.

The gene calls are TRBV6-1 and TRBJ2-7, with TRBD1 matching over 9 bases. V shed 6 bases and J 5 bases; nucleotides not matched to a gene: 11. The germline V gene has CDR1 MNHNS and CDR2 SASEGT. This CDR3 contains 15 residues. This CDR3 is CASRIGTGSINEQYF. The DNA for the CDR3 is TGTGCCAGCAGGATAGGGACAGGGAGTATCAACGAGCAGTACTTC.

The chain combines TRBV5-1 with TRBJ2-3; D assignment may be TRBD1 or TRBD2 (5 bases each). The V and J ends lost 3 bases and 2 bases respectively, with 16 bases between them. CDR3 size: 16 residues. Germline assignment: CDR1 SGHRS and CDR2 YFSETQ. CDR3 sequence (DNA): TGCGCCAGCAGCTCGGACCGGGACCGCGACACAGATACGCAGTATTTT. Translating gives CASSSDRDRDTDTQYF.

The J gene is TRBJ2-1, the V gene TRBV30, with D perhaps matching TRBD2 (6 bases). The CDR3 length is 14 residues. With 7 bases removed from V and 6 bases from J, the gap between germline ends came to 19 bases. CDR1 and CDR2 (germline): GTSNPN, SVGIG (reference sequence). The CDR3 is CASSPRDLVNEQFF. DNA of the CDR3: TGTGCCTCATCCCCCAGGGACTTGGTCAATGAGCAGTTCTTC.

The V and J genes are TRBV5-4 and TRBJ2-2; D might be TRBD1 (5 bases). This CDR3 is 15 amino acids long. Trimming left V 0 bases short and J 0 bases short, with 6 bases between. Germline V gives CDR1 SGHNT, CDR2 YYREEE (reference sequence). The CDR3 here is CASSLGQSNTGELFF. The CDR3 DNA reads TGTGCCAGCAGCTTGGGACAGTCGAACACCGGGGAGCTGTTTTTT.

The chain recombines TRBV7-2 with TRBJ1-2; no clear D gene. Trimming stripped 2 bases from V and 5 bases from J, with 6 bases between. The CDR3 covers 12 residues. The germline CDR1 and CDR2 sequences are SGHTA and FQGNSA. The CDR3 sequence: CASSLPGYGYTF. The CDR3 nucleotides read TGTGCCAGCAGCTTACCTGGATATGGCTACACCTTC.

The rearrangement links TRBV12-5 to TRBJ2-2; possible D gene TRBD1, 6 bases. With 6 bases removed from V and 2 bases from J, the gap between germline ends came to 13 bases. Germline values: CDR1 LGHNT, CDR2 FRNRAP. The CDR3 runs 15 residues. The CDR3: CASGQGTHNTGELFF. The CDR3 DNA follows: TGTGCTAGTGGCCAGGGGACGCACAACACCGGGGAGCTGTTTTTT.

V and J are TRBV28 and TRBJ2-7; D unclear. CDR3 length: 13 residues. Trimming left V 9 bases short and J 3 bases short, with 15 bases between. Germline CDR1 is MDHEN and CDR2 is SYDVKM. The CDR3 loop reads CASYNTANYEQYF. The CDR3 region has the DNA TGTGCCAGTTACAATACTGCTAACTACGAGCAGTACTTC. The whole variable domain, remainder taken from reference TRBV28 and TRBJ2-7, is DVKVTQSSRYLVKRTGEKVFLECVQDMDHENMFWYRQDPGLGLRLIYFSYDVKMKEKGDIPEGYSVSREKKERFSLILESASTNQTSMYLCASYNTANYEQYFGPGTRLTVT.

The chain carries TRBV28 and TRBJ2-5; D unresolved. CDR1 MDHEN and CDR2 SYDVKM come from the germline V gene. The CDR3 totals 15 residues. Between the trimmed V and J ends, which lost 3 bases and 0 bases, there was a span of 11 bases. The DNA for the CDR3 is TGTGCCAGCAGTTTCGCCAGACCGTACCAAGAGACCCAGTACTTC. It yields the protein CASSFARPYQETQYF.

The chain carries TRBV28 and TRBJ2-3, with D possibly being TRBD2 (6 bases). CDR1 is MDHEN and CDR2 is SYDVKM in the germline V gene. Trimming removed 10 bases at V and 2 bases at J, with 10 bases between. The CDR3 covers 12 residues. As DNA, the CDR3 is TGTGCCACCGGAGGGACCACAGATACGCAGTATTTT. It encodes CATGGTTDTQYF.

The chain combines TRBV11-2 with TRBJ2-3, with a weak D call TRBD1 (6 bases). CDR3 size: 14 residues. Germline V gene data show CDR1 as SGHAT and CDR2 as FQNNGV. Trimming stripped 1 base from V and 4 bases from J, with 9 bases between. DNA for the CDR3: TGTGCCAGCAGCTTAGGGGGGCGCCCAGATACGCAGTATTTT. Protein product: CASSLGGRPDTQYF. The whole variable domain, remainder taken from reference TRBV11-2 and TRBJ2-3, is EAGVAQSPRYKIIEKRQSVAFWCNPISGHATLYWYQQILGQGPKLLIQFQNNGVVDDSQLPKDRFSAERLKGVDSTLKIQPAKLEDSAVYLCASSLGGRPDTQYFGPGTRLTVL.

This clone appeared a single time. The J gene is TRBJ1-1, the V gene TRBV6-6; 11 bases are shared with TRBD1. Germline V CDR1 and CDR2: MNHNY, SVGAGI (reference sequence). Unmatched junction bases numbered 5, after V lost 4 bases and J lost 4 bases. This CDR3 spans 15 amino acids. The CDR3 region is CASSSTGTGGTEAFF. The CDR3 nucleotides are TGTGCCAGCAGTTCCACCGGGACAGGGGGCACTGAAGCTTTCTTT.

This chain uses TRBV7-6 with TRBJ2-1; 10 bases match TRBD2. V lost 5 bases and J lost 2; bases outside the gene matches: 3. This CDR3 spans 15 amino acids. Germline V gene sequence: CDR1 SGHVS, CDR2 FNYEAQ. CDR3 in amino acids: CASSIGLAAYNEQFF. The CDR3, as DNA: TGTGCCAGCAGCATTGGACTAGCGGCCTACAATGAGCAGTTCTTC. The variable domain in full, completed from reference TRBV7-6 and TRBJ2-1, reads GAGVSQSPRYKVTKRGQDVALRCDPISGHVSLYWYRQALGQGPEFLTYFNYEAQQDKSGLPNDRFSAERPEGSISTLTIQRTEQRDSAMYRCASSIGLAAYNEQFFGPGTRLTVL.

The CDR3 DNA follows: TGTGCCAGCAGCCCTGGGGCGTCTAGCTCTGGAAACACCATATATTTT. Translated: CASSPGASSSGNTIYF. J is TRBJ1-3 and V is TRBV7-6; a possible D gene is TRBD1 (5 bases). The length of the CDR3 is 16 residues. Germline assignment: CDR1 SGHVS and CDR2 FNYEAQ. V was pared by 5 bases and J by 0 bases, with 14 bases between.

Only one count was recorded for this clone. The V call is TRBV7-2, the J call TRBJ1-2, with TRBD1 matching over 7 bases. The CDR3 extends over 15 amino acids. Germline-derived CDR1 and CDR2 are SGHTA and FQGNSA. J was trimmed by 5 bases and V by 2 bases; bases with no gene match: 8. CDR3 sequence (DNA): TGTGCCAGCAGCTTATACAGACAGGGAGTATATGGCTACACCTTC. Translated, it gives CASSLYRQGVYGYTF.

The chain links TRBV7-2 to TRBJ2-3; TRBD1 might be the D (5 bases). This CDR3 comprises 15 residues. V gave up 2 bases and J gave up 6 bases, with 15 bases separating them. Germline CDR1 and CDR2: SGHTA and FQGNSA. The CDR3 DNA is TGTGCCAGCAGCTTAAGGGGTGTAGGTCCCGATACGCAGTATTTT. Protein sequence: CASSLRGVGPDTQYF.

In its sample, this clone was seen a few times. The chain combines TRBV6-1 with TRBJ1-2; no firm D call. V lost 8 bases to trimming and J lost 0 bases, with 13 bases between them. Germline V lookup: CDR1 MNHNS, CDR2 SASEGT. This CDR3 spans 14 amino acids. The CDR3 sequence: CASATLLANYGYTF. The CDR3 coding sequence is TGTGCCAGCGCTACCTTGTTAGCTAACTATGGCTACACCTTC.

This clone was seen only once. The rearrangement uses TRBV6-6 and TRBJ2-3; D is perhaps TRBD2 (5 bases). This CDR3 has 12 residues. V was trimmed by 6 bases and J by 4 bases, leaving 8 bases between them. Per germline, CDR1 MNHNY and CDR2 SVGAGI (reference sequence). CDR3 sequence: CASRTRADTQYF. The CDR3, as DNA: TGTGCCAGCAGGACGAGGGCAGATACGCAGTATTTT.

CDR3 in amino acids: CASSLDRGPTGGDTQYF. In DNA form, the CDR3 reads TGTGCCAGCAGCTTAGACCGGGGCCCTACGGGGGGAGATACGCAGTATTTT. The rearrangement links TRBV13 to TRBJ2-3, with 7 bases identical to TRBD2. The CDR3 covers 17 residues. Germline V gene data show CDR1 as PRHDT and CDR2 as FYEKMQ (reference sequence). Trimming cost V 1 base and J 5 bases; bases outside gene matches: 12.

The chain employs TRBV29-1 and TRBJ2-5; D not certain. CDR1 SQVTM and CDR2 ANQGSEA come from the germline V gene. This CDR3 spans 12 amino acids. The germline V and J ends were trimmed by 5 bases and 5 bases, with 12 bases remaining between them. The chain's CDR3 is CSVPGDLETQYF. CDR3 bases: TGCAGCGTTCCGGGTGACCTGGAGACCCAGTACTTC.

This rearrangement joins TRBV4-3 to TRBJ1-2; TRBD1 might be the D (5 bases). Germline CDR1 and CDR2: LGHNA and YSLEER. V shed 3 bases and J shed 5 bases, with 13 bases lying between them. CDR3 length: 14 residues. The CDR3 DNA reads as TGCGCCAGCAGCCAGGGAGACAGAACTTATGGCTACACCTTC. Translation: CASSQGDRTYGYTF.